This T cell receptor (beta chain) was recovered during a study of blood T cell repertoires in COVID-19. Whole-study context: The study drew acute and convalescent COVID-19 samples from the United States, Italy and Spain. T cells, B-cell-depleted T cells, or PBMCs provided the cDNA or gDNA that served as material.

Study processing details: Reference gene primer amplification in the assay estimated nucleated cell counts. Sequenced by immunoSEQ multiplex PCR; TCRdb stores in-frame clones only, minus some. D and trimming were read from the DNA, whereas the V and J calls and clone size are those reported in that table. The sample has some 250,000 clones; around 82% are singletons. Germline CDR1 is MNHNY and CDR2 is SVGAGI (reference sequence). The CDR3 runs to 14 residues. Trimming took off 6 bases at V and 4 bases at J, with 13 bases between the two ends. This clonotype originated in a man aged 40-55 years with active or convalescent COVID-19. V gene TRBV6-6 combines with J gene TRBJ1-5, with D tentatively TRBD1 (6 bases). Sequenced material: peripheral blood. CDR3 protein: CASRPQGTNQPQHF. CDR3 sequence (DNA): TGTGCCAGCAGACCACAGGGTACTAATCAGCCCCAGCATTTT.